The clone carrying this T cell receptor (beta chain) appeared a few times. The antigen is undetermined. The PCR contained 60 Vbeta and 13 Jbeta primers. The repertoire was sequenced with immunoSEQ multiplex PCR; TCRdb's copy has only in-frame clones and lacks some. The sample yields fewer than 150,000 clones, 65% to 85% seen once. The data are from a study of cytomegalovirus exposure and HLA in healthy donors. Overall study results and limits: Using a false discovery rate of 0.05, a later analysis showed that approximately 17,000 TCR beta sequences were associated with HLA alleles. The study flagged 150 to 200 TCR beta chains as cytomegalovirus-associated. V- and J-gene trimming of TCR beta was linked (in a later analysis) to a missense DCLRE1C variant. As was reported, the classifier diagnosed cytomegalovirus status with high specificity and sensitivity.

Sequences were obtained from PBMCs. This clonotype was sampled from a male donor in good health and CMV-seronegative.

The CDR3 is CASSVGTMAAFF. The CDR3 region has the DNA TGTGCCAGCAGTGTTGGGACAATGGCAGCTTTCTTT. The rearrangement joins TRBV2 to TRBJ1-1; weak D call: TRBD1 (6 bases). Deletions cut 4 bases from V and 10 bases from J, with 13 bases between. This CDR3 region has 12 residues. Germline loops: CDR1 SNHLY, CDR2 FYNNEI.